The 26 T cell receptor beta chains reported below all come from one sample, sequenced in a study of monozygotic twins with inflammatory bowel disease. TCRdb reprocessed the 5' RACE reads, with one entry per CDR3 protein and no DNA. This table lists 200,000 to 250,000 distinct CDR3 sequences. What was sequenced was blood. These TCRs come from a human donor with ulcerative colitis or Crohn's disease, or a healthy co-twin of an affected twin (not recorded which).

V gene TRBV7-9 combines with J gene TRBJ1-1; checking the TCRdb D call of TRBD1 is not possible without DNA. The CDR3 is 15 residues long. Germline V gene data show CDR1 as SEHNR and CDR2 as FQNEAQ (reference sequence). This chain's CDR3 is CASSGEGRKNTEAFF.

The J gene is TRBJ2-7, the V gene TRBV7-2; TCRdb selects TRBD2, and the lack of DNA leaves this call unchecked. CDR3 length: 16 amino acids. Per the germline V gene, CDR1 is SGHTA and CDR2 is FQGNSA. This CDR3 reads CASSPQGGPQRHEQYF. The full variable domain, its missing parts supplied by reference TRBV7-2 and TRBJ2-7, is GAGVSQSPSNKVTEKGKDVELRCDPISGHTALYWYRQSLGQGLEFLIYFQGNSAPDKSGLPSDRFSAERTGGSVSTLTIQRTQQEDSAVYLCASSPQGGPQRHEQYFGPGTRLTVT.

The chain has TRBV27 and TRBJ2-1; as DNA is missing, the TRBD1 call by TCRdb cannot be tested. The length of the CDR3 is 17 residues. The V gene's germline CDR1 is MNHEY and CDR2 SMNVEV (reference sequence). This CDR3 reads CASSPSRGALIYNEQFF.

The V gene is TRBV28, the J gene TRBJ2-2; TCRdb designates TRBD2, a call that cannot be tested without DNA. CDR1 is MDHEN, CDR2 SYDVKM, per germline. The CDR3 is 18 amino acids. The CDR3 loop is CASSSTPWAGANTGELFF.

The chain links TRBV7-6 to TRBJ2-5; absent DNA, TCRdb's TRBD1 call cannot be checked. The length of the CDR3 is 14 residues. CDR1 is SGHVS and CDR2 is FNYEAQ in the germline V gene. CDR3 amino acids: CASSFPPGWETQYF.

This chain links TRBV5-6 with TRBJ1-1. The CDR3 loop spans 11 amino acids. Germline CDR1 reads SGHDT; CDR2 reads YYEEEE. The CDR3 reads CASSFDTQAFF.

The genes are TRBV7-2 and TRBJ2-2. This CDR3 spans 11 amino acids. CDR1 is SGHTA and CDR2 is FQGNSA in the germline V gene. The CDR3: CASSPPGELFF.

V is TRBV11-2 and J is TRBJ2-7; TCRdb proposes TRBD1, but this gene call is untestable without DNA. In germline, CDR1 is SGHAT, CDR2 FQNNGV. There are 14 residues in the CDR3. CDR3 region: CASSSGTGFYEQYF. The full variable domain, its missing parts supplied by reference TRBV11-2 and TRBJ2-7, is EAGVAQSPRYKIIEKRQSVAFWCNPISGHATLYWYQQILGQGPKLLIQFQNNGVVDDSQLPKDRFSAERLKGVDSTLKIQPAKLEDSAVYLCASSSGTGFYEQYFGPGTRLTVT.

The chain joins TRBV28 to TRBJ1-3. Germline V lookup: CDR1 MDHEN, CDR2 SYDVKM. The CDR3 runs 16 residues. Here the CDR3 reads CASSLAAGNSGNTIYF.

The V gene is TRBV30, the J gene TRBJ2-3; no DNA is available, so the TRBD2 call from TCRdb remains unchecked. The CDR3 runs to 16 residues. The V gene's germline CDR1 is GTSNPN and CDR2 SVGIG (reference sequence). The CDR3 protein is CAWSGLEGRVTDTQYF.

The V and J genes are TRBV7-9 and TRBJ1-1; with no DNA, the TCRdb D assignment of TRBD1 cannot be verified. The germline CDR1 and CDR2 sequences are SEHNR and FQNEAQ (reference sequence). The CDR3 runs 16 residues. CDR3 protein: CASSGATGGFVTEAFF.

The chain couples TRBV6-6 to TRBJ1-2. Germline V gene sequence: CDR1 MNHNY, CDR2 SVGAGI (reference sequence). This CDR3 contains 13 residues. The CDR3 loop is CASVTDLNYGYTF.

The rearrangement uses TRBV2 and TRBJ1-1; TCRdb gives TRBD1 as the D gene, but with no DNA this cannot be confirmed. Germline V gene data show CDR1 as SNHLY and CDR2 as FYNNEI. The CDR3 spans 14 residues. This chain's CDR3 is CASSVGAPNTEAFF. Complete variable domain (other parts from reference TRBV2 and TRBJ1-1): EPEVTQTPSHQVTQMGQEVILRCVPISNHLYFYWYRQILGQKVEFLVSFYNNEISEKSEIFDDQFSVERPDGSNFTLKIRSTKLEDSAMYFCASSVGAPNTEAFFGQGTRLTVV.

The chain has TRBV19 and TRBJ2-1; TCRdb selects TRBD2, and the lack of DNA leaves this call unchecked. This CDR3 comprises 15 residues. CDR1 and CDR2 from the germline V gene are LNHDA and SQIVND (reference sequence). The CDR3 protein is CASSSSGGPYNEQFF.

This chain uses TRBV5-4 with TRBJ2-3; TCRdb selects TRBD2, and the lack of DNA leaves this call unchecked. CDR1 and CDR2 (germline): SGHNT, YYREEE (reference sequence). There are 14 residues in the CDR3. CDR3 amino acids: CASAPTSGTDTQYF.

V is TRBV7-3 and J is TRBJ2-1; TCRdb lists TRBD1, though no DNA is available to test this call. CDR1 and CDR2 from the germline V gene are SGHTA and FQGTGA. CDR3 length equals 15 residues. CDR3 in amino acids: CASSSTGGGRDEQFF.

The chain recombines TRBV4-2 with TRBJ2-4; TCRdb's D gene call, TRBD2, goes unchecked for lack of DNA. CDR1 and CDR2 from the germline V gene are LGHNA and YNFKEQ. The CDR3 length is 22 residues. The CDR3 is CASSQDPSRGLAGTLAKNIQYF.

The genes are TRBV7-9 and TRBJ1-2. This CDR3 is 15 amino acids long. Germline V gene lookup returns CDR1 SEHNR and CDR2 FQNEAQ (reference sequence). CDR3 residues: CASSLGTAPIYGYTF. Using reference TRBV7-9 and TRBJ1-2 for the parts outside the CDR3, the full variable domain is DTGVSQNPRHKITKRGQNVTFRCDPISEHNRLYWYRQTLGQGPEFLTYFQNEAQLEKSRLLSDRFSAERPKGSFSTLEIQRTEQGDSAMYLCASSLGTAPIYGYTFGSGTRLTVV.

The CDR3 spells CASSSTGTGGVGEKLFF. The J gene is TRBJ1-4, the V gene TRBV6-5; checking the TCRdb D call of TRBD1 is not possible without DNA. Germline-derived CDR1 and CDR2 are MNHEY and SVGAGI. The CDR3 is 17 residues long.

The chain is built from TRBV6-6 and TRBJ1-5. The CDR3 is made up of 14 amino acids. CDR1 is MNHNY and CDR2 is SVGAGI in the germline V gene (reference sequence). CDR3 sequence reads: CASSYSVPVEPQHF.

This chain joins TRBV7-2 and TRBJ1-6. The CDR3 runs 15 residues. CDR1 and CDR2 (germline): SGHTA, FQGNSA. The CDR3 sequence is CASSFGSSYNSPLHF. The full variable domain, completed using reference TRBV7-2 and TRBJ1-6, is GAGVSQSPSNKVTEKGKDVELRCDPISGHTALYWYRQSLGQGLEFLIYFQGNSAPDKSGLPSDRFSAERTGGSVSTLTIQRTQQEDSAVYLCASSFGSSYNSPLHFGNGTRLTVT.

This chain connects TRBV12-3 or TRBV12-4 to TRBJ1-2. The CDR3 sequence is 15 residues long. CDR3 sequence reads: CASSLEVVGTYRYTF.

The V call is TRBV29-1, the J call TRBJ1-4; the TCRdb D gene call, TRBD1, has no DNA to confirm it. This CDR3 comprises 12 residues. Germline V CDR1 and CDR2: SQVTM, ANQGSEA. CDR3 residues: CSATGEGEKLFF.

The chain couples TRBV20-1 to TRBJ2-3; there is no DNA to check the TCRdb D call of TRBD2. Germline-derived CDR1 and CDR2 are DFQATT and SNEGSKA (reference sequence). The CDR3 contains 11 residues. The CDR3 spells CSAHEAGPQYF.

V and J are TRBV6-5 and TRBJ2-7; the TCRdb call, TRBD2, lacks DNA for checking. Germline V CDR1 and CDR2: MNHEY, SVGAGI. CDR3 length: 16 residues. The CDR3 reads CASSYSPWRGPAEQYF.

The chain uses TRBV6-5 and TRBJ2-1; TCRdb gives TRBD1 as the D gene, but with no DNA this cannot be confirmed. The germline CDR1 and CDR2 sequences are MNHEY and SVGAGI. The CDR3 has 17 residues. CDR3 loop: CASSWVRGTSSYNEQFF.